These 24 T cell receptor beta chains share one sample of origin, sequenced in a study of control samples from healthy donors and cancer patients. Repertoires were generated with immunoSEQ multiplex PCR, while TCRdb's copy carries only in-frame clones and drops some. The table includes about 70,000 clones, over 75% detected once. The sequenced sample consisted of blood. The receptors come from a man in his forties or fifties in good health.

This clone has a handful of counts. The V call is TRBV19, the J call TRBJ1-5, with 8 bases lining up with TRBD1. With 5 bases clipped from V and 3 bases from J, the junction kept 9 bases outside the gene matches. CDR3 length: 16 amino acids. Per the germline V gene, CDR1 is LNHDA and CDR2 is SQIVND (reference sequence). This CDR3 reads CASSPWGQASNQPQHF. The CDR3 nucleotides are TGTGCCAGTAGTCCTTGGGGACAGGCCTCCAATCAGCCCCAGCATTTT.

In its sample, this clone was seen once. This rearrangement joins TRBV2 to TRBJ1-1; 10 bases align to TRBD1. CDR3 length: 13 amino acids. The germline gives CDR1 SNHLY, CDR2 FYNNEI. Trimming at V came to 4 bases and at J to 5 bases, leaving 1 base not matched to a gene. In DNA, the CDR3 is TGTGCCAGCAGTGGACAGGGGGCGACTGAAGCTTTCTTT. This encodes CASSGQGATEAFF.

This clone was found once. The V and J genes are TRBV5-1 and TRBJ1-1; the D is unclear. The germline CDR1 and CDR2 sequences are SGHRS and YFSETQ. V was cut by 6 bases and J by 0 bases, with 15 bases left in between. The CDR3 has 15 residues. CDR3: CASKETPSMNTEAFF. The CDR3, as DNA: TGCGCCAGCAAAGAAACCCCATCCATGAACACTGAAGCTTTCTTT.

This clone was seen a single time. The CDR3 sequence is CASSQDRGIYNEQFF. For the CDR3, the DNA is TGTGCCAGCAGCCAAGATCGGGGAATCTACAATGAGCAGTTCTTC. The rearrangement links TRBV14 to TRBJ2-1; perhaps TRBD2 as D (5 bases). V was pared by 0 bases and J by 3 bases, with 9 bases between. The germline CDR1 and CDR2 sequences are SGHDN and FVKESK. There are 15 residues in the CDR3.

This rearrangement joins TRBV27 to TRBJ1-2, with no clear D. Germline assignment: CDR1 MNHEY and CDR2 SMNVEV (reference sequence). Trimming stripped 3 bases from V and 2 bases from J, with 16 bases between. The CDR3 runs to 16 residues. The CDR3 is CASSFSAGLSNYGYTF. The CDR3 nucleotides are TGTGCCAGCAGTTTTTCGGCAGGCCTGAGCAACTATGGCTACACCTTC.

This chain joins TRBV27 and TRBJ2-1; 8 positions match TRBD2. V shed 4 bases and J 9 bases; nucleotides not matched to a gene: 8. CDR1 is MNHEY, CDR2 SMNVEV, per germline (reference sequence). CDR3 size: 14 residues. The CDR3 DNA is TGTGCCAGCAGTTATAGCGGGGCTAGTCTTGAGCAGTTCTTC. Its translation is CASSYSGASLEQFF.

V usage is TRBV6-6 and J usage is TRBJ1-4; unclear D gene. The CDR3 covers 14 residues. V lost 2 bases to trimming and J lost 8 bases, with 12 bases between them. Germline V lookup: CDR1 MNHNY, CDR2 SVGAGI (reference sequence). Here the CDR3 reads CASSYGPVAEKLFF. The CDR3 nucleotides read TGTGCCAGCAGTTACGGGCCGGTGGCCGAAAAACTGTTTTTT.

The chain has TRBV3-1 (or the pseudogene TRBV3-2) and TRBJ2-3; TRBD2 is a possible D gene (5 bases). V was pared by 4 bases and J by 3 bases, with 11 bases between. Germline CDR1 reads LGHDT; CDR2 reads YNNKEL (reference sequence). The CDR3 is 14 amino acids. The CDR3 DNA sequence: TGTGCCAGCAGCCTACAACTAGGGACAGATACGCAGTATTTT. Its protein product is CASSLQLGTDTQYF.

This chain uses TRBV6-5 with TRBJ1-2; 7 bases align to TRBD1. Per germline, CDR1 MNHEY and CDR2 SVGAGI. With 4 bases clipped from V and 8 bases from J, the junction kept 13 bases outside the gene matches. The CDR3 consists of 15 residues. The CDR3 protein is CASSLLDGTALGYTF. CDR3 sequence (DNA): TGTGCCAGCAGTTTACTCGACGGGACAGCGTTGGGCTACACCTTC.

This clone was seen a few times. The chain carries TRBV19 and TRBJ2-1; TRBD2 is a possible D gene (6 bases). Germline V CDR1 and CDR2: LNHDA, SQIVND (reference sequence). The V end lost 0 bases, the J end lost 2 bases, and 8 bases lay between the germline ends. CDR3 length equals 15 residues. The CDR3 loop is CASSIDGGPYNEQFF. CDR3 nucleotides: TGTGCCAGTAGTATAGACGGGGGACCCTACAATGAGCAGTTCTTC.

The V call is TRBV3-1 (or the pseudogene TRBV3-2), the J call TRBJ2-1; 10 nucleotides align to TRBD2. V lost 3 bases to trimming and J lost 6 bases; unmatched junction nucleotides: 2. Germline V lookup: CDR1 LGHDT, CDR2 YNNKEL (reference sequence). The CDR3 runs to 14 residues. CDR3 DNA sequence: TGTGCCAGCAGCCAGAGCGGGGGGGGCAATGAGCAGTTCTTC. Protein product: CASSQSGGGNEQFF.

This chain connects TRBV9 to TRBJ1-2; 9 nucleotides align to TRBD1. Germline values: CDR1 SGDLS, CDR2 YYNGEE. J was trimmed by 8 bases and V by 2 bases; bases with no gene match: 10. The CDR3 length is 15 residues. The CDR3 coding sequence is TGTGCCAGCAGCGTTAGCCCGTGGACAGGGGTGGGCTACACCTTC. Amino acid sequence: CASSVSPWTGVGYTF.

The V and J genes are TRBV2 and TRBJ1-3; unclear D gene. This CDR3 region has 15 residues. In germline, CDR1 is SNHLY, CDR2 FYNNEI. Trimming shortened V by 3 bases and J by 0 bases, and 9 bases separated the two germline ends. CDR3 sequence: CASSDTTVSGNTIYF. CDR3 DNA sequence: TGTGCCAGCAGTGATACGACGGTCTCTGGAAACACCATATATTTT.

This sequence joins TRBV2 and TRBJ2-5; TRBD2 agrees at 12 bases. The germline gives CDR1 SNHLY, CDR2 FYNNEI. Trimming removed 5 bases from V and 0 bases from J; junction bases left unmatched: 4. The CDR3 sequence is 16 residues long. The CDR3 DNA reads as TGTGCCAGCAGTAAAACTAGCGGGGGGCACCAAGAGACCCAGTACTTC. Translation gives CASSKTSGGHQETQYF.

This clone was seen a few times. The chain is built from TRBV7-3 and TRBJ2-3, with no clear D. V lost 4 bases, J lost 7 bases, and 12 bases lay in between. The CDR3 spans 13 residues. Germline CDR1 is SGHTA and CDR2 is FQGTGA. The CDR3 nucleotides read TGTGCCAGCAGCTCGGGTCGTGGAAATACGCAGTATTTT. Amino acid sequence: CASSSGRGNTQYF.

The genes are TRBV4-2 and TRBJ1-5, with D tentatively TRBD1 (6 bases). The V gene's germline CDR1 is LGHNA and CDR2 YNFKEQ. The CDR3 covers 17 residues. Between the trimmed V and J ends, which lost 1 base and 4 bases, there was a span of 17 bases. This CDR3 reads CASSQGDLQQGNQPQHF. The CDR3 nucleotides read TGTGCCAGCAGCCAAGGAGATCTTCAGCAGGGGAATCAGCCCCAGCATTTT.

The genes are TRBV12-3 or TRBV12-4 and TRBJ1-5; D gene uncertain. Trimming left V 3 bases short and J 4 bases short, with 7 bases between. The CDR3 is 13 residues long. The CDR3 sequence: CASSFRVNQPQHF. The CDR3 region has the DNA TGTGCCAGCAGTTTCCGGGTGAATCAGCCCCAGCATTTT.

The chain has TRBV5-1 and TRBJ2-2, with 7 bases fitting TRBD2. CDR1 SGHRS and CDR2 YFSETQ come from the germline V gene. The CDR3 is 19 residues long. V was pared by 1 base and J by 5 bases, with 17 bases of the junction left unmatched. CDR3 in DNA: TGCGCCAGCAGCTTGACACTAGCGCCCCGAAGAACGCGTACCGGGGAGCTGTTTTTT. As protein: CASSLTLAPRRTRTGELFF.

The chain joins TRBV27 to TRBJ1-4; 7 bases align to TRBD1. Germline CDR1 MNHEY, CDR2 SMNVEV (reference sequence). V dropped 5 bases and J dropped 2; count of bases not matched to a gene: 5. The CDR3 covers 15 residues. In DNA, the CDR3 is TGTGCCAGCAGTCTGACAGGGTTGACTAATGAAAAACTGTTTTTT. It translates to CASSLTGLTNEKLFF.

The count of this clone is one. V usage is TRBV2 and J usage is TRBJ2-5; D possibly corresponds to TRBD2 (6 bases). The length of the CDR3 is 14 residues. V was shortened by 5 bases and J by 5 bases, with 15 bases between the two germline ends. In germline, CDR1 is SNHLY, CDR2 FYNNEI. The CDR3 loop is CASSLQLARETQYF. The CDR3 DNA follows: TGTGCCAGCAGTCTACAACTAGCCCGGGAGACCCAGTACTTC.

The chain employs TRBV5-1 and TRBJ2-3; 12 bases agree with TRBD2. The CDR3 spans 15 residues. V was pared by 5 bases and J by 5 bases, with 6 bases of the junction left unmatched. The germline gives CDR1 SGHRS, CDR2 YFSETQ. CDR3 nucleotide sequence: TGCGCCAGCAGAAGGACTAGCGGGGCCGGAGATACGCAGTATTTT. This sequence encodes CASRRTSGAGDTQYF.

The J gene is TRBJ1-1, the V gene TRBV30; D gene ambiguous. The CDR3 totals 14 residues. V was trimmed by 3 bases and J by 0 bases, leaving 11 bases between them. Germline-derived CDR1 and CDR2 are GTSNPN and SVGIG (reference sequence). The DNA for the CDR3 is TGTGCCTGGAGCTTAAGACCTTTGAACACTGAAGCTTTCTTT. Translated, it gives CAWSLRPLNTEAFF.

This sequence joins TRBV19 and TRBJ2-7; D may be TRBD1 (6 bases). The CDR3 runs to 13 residues. V was cut by 8 bases and J by 3 bases, with 14 bases left in between. Germline V gene data show CDR1 as LNHDA and CDR2 as SQIVND (reference sequence). In DNA form, the CDR3 reads TGTGCCAGTCAACAGGGAGTGGGCTACGAGCAGTACTTC. It specifies CASQQGVGYEQYF.

This clone came up once. The chain employs TRBV7-2 and TRBJ2-7; 8 positions agree with TRBD1. J gave up 1 base and V 5 bases, and 7 bases lay outside the gene matches. CDR1 is SGHTA, CDR2 FQGNSA, per germline. This CDR3 contains 15 residues. CDR3: CASSIQGAPSYEQYF. The CDR3 nucleotides read TGTGCCAGCAGCATTCAGGGGGCTCCTTCCTACGAGCAGTACTTC.